The 18 T cell receptor beta chains below were found in one sample sequenced in a study of tumor-infiltrating lymphocytes in primary liver carcinoma. With around 500 ng total RNA as template and a constant-region primer, TCR beta cDNA was made. Three nested multiplex PCR rounds, a slightly modified ARM-PCR, produced the libraries for TCR beta. TRBV1-TRBV30 forward primers paired with a C-beta reverse primer were used in the first two PCR rounds, which ran approximately 11 cycles each. TCRdb independently ran MiXCR on the multiplex PCR reads; one entry per CDR3 protein. The data contain 65,000 to 90,000 distinct CDR3 sequences, 72% of them singletons. Co-extraction of RNA and DNA was performed on about 18-30 mg of unsorted bulk tissue. Sequenced: liver tumor tissue from sampling region 1. Stated subset: tumor region T1, superior pole. The receptor set was obtained from a middle-aged man with primary liver carcinoma and hepatitis B virus infection.

For this clonotype: One end of the junction does not line up with germline, which may come from a read error. J is TRBJ2-1 and V is TRBV4-1; 9 bases align to TRBD2. Per germline, CDR1 MGHRA and CDR2 YSYEKL. The CDR3 contains 14 residues. The CDR3 nucleotides read TGCGCCATCAGCCAGGCGGGAGGGTGCAATGAGCACTTCTTC. This translates into CAISQAGGCNEHFF.

The chain is built from TRBV11-2 and TRBJ2-1; D gene ambiguous. CDR3 size: 13 residues. The germline gives CDR1 SGHAT, CDR2 FQNNGV. Trimming removed 2 bases from V and 15 bases from J, with 17 bases in between. This CDR3 is CASSLNHAYEWFF. The DNA of the CDR3 is TGTGCCAGCAGCTTAAATCATGCCTATGAGTGGTTCTTC. The variable domain in full, with the rest retrieved from reference TRBV11-2 and TRBJ2-1, is EAGVAQSPRYKIIEKRQSVAFWCNPISGHATLYWYQQILGQGPKLLIQFQNNGVVDDSQLPKDRFSAERLKGVDSTLKIQPAKLEDSAVYLCASSLNHAYEWFFGPGTRLTVL.

As regards this clonotype: The missing conserved phenylalanine or tryptophan at the end of this CDR3 makes a read error likely. The chain's CDR3 is CASSLLMGVVTGELFI. The CDR3 region has the DNA TGTGCCAGCAGTTTGTTAATGGGAGTAGTCACCGGGGAGCTGTTTATT. This chain links TRBV12-3 or TRBV12-4 with TRBJ2-2; weak D call: TRBD2 (5 bases). The CDR3 is 16 amino acids. The ends were cut back, 3 bases at V and 4 bases at J, with 15 bases in the middle.

About this clonotype itself: A read error may account for a junction end that differs from germline. This rearrangement joins TRBV11-2 to TRBJ2-2; TRBD2 agrees at 9 bases. The CDR3 covers 16 residues. Germline V gene data show CDR1 as SGHAT and CDR2 as FQNNGV. DNA of the CDR3: TGTGCCACCAGCCTTGTGGCGCTAGCGGGAACCGGGGAGCTATTTTTT. This translates into CATSLVALAGTGELFF.

This clonotype is labeled large (0.1 to 1%). The rearrangement uses TRBV11-2 and TRBJ2-5; D is possibly TRBD2 (5 bases). This CDR3 has 13 amino acids. The V gene lost 3 bases and the J gene lost 4 bases, with 9 bases spanning the gap. CDR1 is SGHAT, CDR2 FQNNGV, per germline. The CDR3 loop reads CASSFSVGETQYF. For the CDR3, the DNA is TGTGCCAGCAGCTTTAGCGTCGGAGAGACCCAGTACTTC.

With respect to this clonotype: One end of the junction is discordant with germline, which a read error may explain. The chain links TRBV11-2 to TRBJ1-2; 10 bases line up with TRBD1. Germline CDR1 reads SGHAT; CDR2 reads FQNNGV. CDR3 size: 13 residues. In DNA, the CDR3 is TGTGCGAGCAGCTTAACCCCCGGACAGGGGGAAGCCTTC. This encodes CASSLTPGQGEAF. Together with reference TRBV11-2 and TRBJ1-2, the CDR3 gives the full variable domain: EAGVAQSPRYKIIEKRQSVAFWCNPISGHATLYWYQQILGQGPKLLIQFQNNGVVDDSQLPKDRFSAERLKGVDSTLKIQPAKLEDSAVYLCASSLTPGQGEAFGSGTRLTVV.

With regard to this clonotype: A read error may account for a junction end that differs from germline. The chain has TRBV11-2 and TRBJ2-7; unclear D gene. Germline lookup yields CDR1 SGHAT and CDR2 FQNNGV. This CDR3 is built from 14 residues. CDR3 amino acids: CASSLGMSSYGQYF. The DNA for the CDR3 is TGTGCCAGCAGCTTAGGCATGAGCTCTTACGGGCAGTACTTC.

This clonotype has a handful of counts. The V and J genes are TRBV4-1 and TRBJ2-7; 8 bases are a match to TRBD2. The CDR3 contains 13 residues. V lost 3 bases and J lost 7; bases outside the gene matches: 5. Germline assignment: CDR1 MGHRA and CDR2 YSYEKL. The CDR3 sequence: CASSQDVAGEQYF. The CDR3 DNA reads TGCGCCAGCAGCCAGGATGTAGCGGGGGAGCAGTACTTC.

Note on this clonotype: Germline and junction disagree at one end, which may indicate a read error. This chain joins TRBV7-8 and TRBJ2-1, with 13 bases fitting TRBD2. CDR3 length equals 14 residues. Germline assignment: CDR1 SGHVS and CDR2 FQNEAQ. CDR3 in DNA: TGCGCCAACAGCTCCGGACTAGCGGGAGCGAAGCAGTTCTTC. Its protein product is CANSSGLAGAKQFF.

With regard to this clonotype: The junction departs from germline at one end; a sequencing error may be responsible. The J gene is TRBJ2-1, the V gene TRBV11-2, with 7 bases identical to TRBD1. Germline CDR1 SGHAT, CDR2 FQNNGV. The CDR3 length is 15 residues. CDR3 sequence reads: CASSLLTGACNEHFF. The CDR3 DNA reads as TGTGCCAGCAGCTTACTTACAGGGGCCTGCAATGAGCACTTCTTC.

In its sample, this clonotype was seen many times. The genes are TRBV6-1 and TRBJ1-1, with TRBD1 matching over 7 bases. Losses at the gene ends were 1 base for V and 5 bases for J; bases not matched to a gene: 7. CDR1 is MNHNS, CDR2 SASEGT, per germline. The CDR3 is 15 amino acids. In DNA form, the CDR3 reads TGTGCCAGCAGTGAAGGGACAGGATGGGGAACTGAAGCTTTCTTT. It codes for CASSEGTGWGTEAFF.

The chain is built from TRBV7-9 and TRBJ2-7, with TRBD2 as a possible D gene (6 bases). The CDR3 sequence is 12 residues long. In germline, CDR1 is SEHNR, CDR2 FQNEAQ (reference sequence). V dropped 1 base and J dropped 12 bases, with 13 bases sitting between them. The CDR3 DNA sequence: TGTGCCAGCAGCTTAGAAGTAGGAGGGCGGTACTTC. The encoded protein is CASSLEVGGRYF.

This clonotype was picked up many times. J is TRBJ1-1 and V is TRBV29-1, with TRBD1 as a possible D gene (6 bases). V was cut by 5 bases and J by 8 bases, with 9 bases left in between. CDR3 size: 10 residues. Germline assignment: CDR1 SQVTM and CDR2 ANQGSEA. In nucleotides, the CDR3 is TGCAGCGTTTCAACAGGGGAAGCTTTCTTT. It encodes CSVSTGEAFF.

Points on this clonotype: The junction departs from the called germline gene at one end, perhaps through a read error. CDR3 bases: TGCAGCGTTGTTGAGGGGGAGACCGAGTACTTC. It encodes CSVVEGETEYF. The rearrangement uses TRBV29-1 and TRBJ2-5, with a weak D call TRBD1 (6 bases). The CDR3 is made up of 11 amino acids. Germline V gene lookup returns CDR1 SQVTM and CDR2 ANQGSEA.

About this clonotype itself: The junction shows a germline mismatch at one end, possibly a read error. This sequence joins TRBV4-1 and TRBJ2-5, with 10 bases aligning to TRBD2. CDR1 MGHRA and CDR2 YSYEKL come from the germline V gene. The CDR3 is 15 amino acids. CDR3 protein: CVSSQGTSERETQYF. The CDR3 DNA sequence: TGTGTCAGCAGCCAAGGGACTAGCGAGAGAGAGACCCAGTACTTC.

As regards this clonotype: This may arise from a read error, as a much more abundant clone is one base away. This chain connects TRBV28 to TRBJ2-1, with D tentatively TRBD1 or TRBD2 (5 bases each). The CDR3 is 16 residues long. Germline CDR1 is MDHEN and CDR2 is SYDVKM. V was pared by 7 bases and J by 4 bases, with 20 bases between. CDR3 coding DNA: TGTGCCAGCACCTCAGATGGGGGATGGGGATACAATGAGCAGTTCTTC. Amino acids: CASTSDGGWGYNEQFF.

With regard to this clonotype: Germline and junction disagree at one end, which may indicate a read error. This sequence joins TRBV12-3 or TRBV12-4 and TRBJ2-1; the D gene is possibly TRBD2 (5 bases). The CDR3 sequence is 12 residues long. The CDR3 region has the DNA TGTGCCAGCAGGGACTTGAACAATGAGCTGTTCTTC. Its protein product is CASRDLNNELFF.

This clonotype appeared once. The rearrangement links TRBV10-3 to TRBJ1-1; no reliable D call. Germline V gene data show CDR1 as ENHRY and CDR2 as SYGVKD. CDR3 length: 12 residues. Between the trimmed V and J ends, which lost 3 bases and 6 bases, there was a span of 8 bases. The DNA for the CDR3 is TGTGCCATCAGTGAACGGCGGGCTGAAGCTTTCTTT. Translating gives CAISERRAEAFF.